The clone carrying this TCR beta chain was observed a handful of times. This CDR3 is built from 14 residues. The trim removed 0 bases at V and 5 bases at J, leaving 1 base unmatched. The germline V gene encodes CDR1 SGHKS and CDR2 YYEKEE (reference sequence). This record comes from a study of blood T cell repertoires in COVID-19. The wider study: The United States, Italy and Spain supplied acute and convalescent COVID-19 samples. Sample material is recorded as cDNA or gDNA derived from T cells, B-cell-depleted T cells, or PBMCs.

How the authors handled the data: By means of reference gene primer amplification, nucleated cell counts were estimated. TCRdb's copy holds only in-frame clones and misses some; the assay was immunoSEQ multiplex PCR. From that table come the V and J calls and clone size; the DNA was used to work out D and trimming. The table includes 25,000 to 35,000 clones, 70% to 85% detected once. The genes are TRBV5-5 and TRBJ1-5, with 8 bases matching TRBD1. Sequences were obtained from peripheral blood. The receptor was derived from a woman aged 80 or older with acute or convalescent COVID-19. Here the CDR3 DNA reads TGTGCCAGCAGCTTGGGGGACAGGTATCAGCCCCAGCATTTT. This codes for CASSLGDRYQPQHF.